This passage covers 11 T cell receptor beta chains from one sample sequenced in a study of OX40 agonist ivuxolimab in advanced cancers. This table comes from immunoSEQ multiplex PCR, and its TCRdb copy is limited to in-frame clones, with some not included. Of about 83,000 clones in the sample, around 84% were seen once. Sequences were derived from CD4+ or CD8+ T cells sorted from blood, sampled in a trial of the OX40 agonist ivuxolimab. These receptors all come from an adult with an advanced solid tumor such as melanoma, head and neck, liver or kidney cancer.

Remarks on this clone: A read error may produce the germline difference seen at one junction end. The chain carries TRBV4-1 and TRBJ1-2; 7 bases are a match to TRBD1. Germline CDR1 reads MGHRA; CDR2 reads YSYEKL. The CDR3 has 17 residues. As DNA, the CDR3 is TGCGCCAACAGCCACAGGGGTAAGGGGGCAGCTAACTATGGCTACACCTTC. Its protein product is CANSHRGKGAANYGYTF.

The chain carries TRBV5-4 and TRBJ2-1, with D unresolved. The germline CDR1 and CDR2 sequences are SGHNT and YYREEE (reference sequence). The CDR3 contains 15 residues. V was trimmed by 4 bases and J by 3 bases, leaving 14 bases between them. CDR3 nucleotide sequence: TGTGCCAGCAGCCCCCGGTTAGCAGACTACAATGAGCAGTTCTTC. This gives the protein CASSPRLADYNEQFF.

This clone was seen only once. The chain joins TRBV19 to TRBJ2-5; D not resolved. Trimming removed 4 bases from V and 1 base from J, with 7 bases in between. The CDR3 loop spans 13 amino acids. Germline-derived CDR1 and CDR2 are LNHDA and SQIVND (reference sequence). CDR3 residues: CASSKAGQETQYF. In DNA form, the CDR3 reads TGTGCCAGTAGTAAAGCCGGCCAAGAGACCCAGTACTTC.

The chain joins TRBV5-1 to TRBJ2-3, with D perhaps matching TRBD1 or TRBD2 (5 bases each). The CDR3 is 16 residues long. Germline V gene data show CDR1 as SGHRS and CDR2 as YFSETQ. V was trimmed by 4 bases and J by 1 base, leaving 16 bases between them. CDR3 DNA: TGCGCCAGCAGCCCTAGGATGGGGGAAGGCACAGATACGCAGTATTTT. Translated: CASSPRMGEGTDTQYF. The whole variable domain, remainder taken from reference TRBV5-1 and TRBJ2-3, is KAGVTQTPRYLIKTRGQQVTLSCSPISGHRSVSWYQQTPGQGLQFLFEYFSETQRNKGNFPGRFSGRQFSNSRSEMNVSTLELGDSALYLCASSPRMGEGTDTQYFGPGTRLTVL.

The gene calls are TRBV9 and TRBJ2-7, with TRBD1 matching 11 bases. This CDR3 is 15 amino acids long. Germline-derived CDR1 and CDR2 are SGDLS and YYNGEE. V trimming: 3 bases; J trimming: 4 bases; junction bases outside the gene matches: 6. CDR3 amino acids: CASSAGTGGWYEQYF. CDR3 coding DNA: TGTGCCAGCAGCGCCGGGACAGGGGGTTGGTACGAGCAGTACTTC.

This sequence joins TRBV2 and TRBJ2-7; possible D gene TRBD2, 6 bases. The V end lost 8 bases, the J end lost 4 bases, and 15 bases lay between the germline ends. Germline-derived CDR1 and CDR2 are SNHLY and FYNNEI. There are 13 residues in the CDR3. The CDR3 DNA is TGTGCCAGCCGGGGACTTGCCAAATACGAGCAGTACTTC. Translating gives CASRGLAKYEQYF.

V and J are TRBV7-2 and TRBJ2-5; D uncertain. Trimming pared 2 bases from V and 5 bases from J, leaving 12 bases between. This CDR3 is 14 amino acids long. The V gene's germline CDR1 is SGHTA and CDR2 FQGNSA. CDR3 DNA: TGTGCCAGCAGCTTAAGCCCTAGTATGGAGACCCAGTACTTC. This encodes CASSLSPSMETQYF.

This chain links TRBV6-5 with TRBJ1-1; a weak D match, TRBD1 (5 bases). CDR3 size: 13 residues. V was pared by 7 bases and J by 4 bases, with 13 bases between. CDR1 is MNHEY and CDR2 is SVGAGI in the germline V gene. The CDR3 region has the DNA TGTGCCAGCAATAAACCGGGGGGCACTGAAGCTTTCTTT. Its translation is CASNKPGGTEAFF.

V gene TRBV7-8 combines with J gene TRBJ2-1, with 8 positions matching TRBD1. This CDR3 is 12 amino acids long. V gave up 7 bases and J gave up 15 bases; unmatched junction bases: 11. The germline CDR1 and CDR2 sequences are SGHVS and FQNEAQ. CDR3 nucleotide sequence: TGTGCCAGCACGGTAATAGGACAGGGAACGTTCTTC. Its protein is CASTVIGQGTFF.

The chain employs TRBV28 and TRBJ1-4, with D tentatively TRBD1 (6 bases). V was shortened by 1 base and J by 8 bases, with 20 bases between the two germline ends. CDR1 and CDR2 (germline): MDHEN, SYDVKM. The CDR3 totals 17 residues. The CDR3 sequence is CASSLLSHRESDEKLFF. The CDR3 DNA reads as TGTGCCAGCAGTTTATTATCCCACAGGGAATCAGACGAAAAACTGTTTTTT.

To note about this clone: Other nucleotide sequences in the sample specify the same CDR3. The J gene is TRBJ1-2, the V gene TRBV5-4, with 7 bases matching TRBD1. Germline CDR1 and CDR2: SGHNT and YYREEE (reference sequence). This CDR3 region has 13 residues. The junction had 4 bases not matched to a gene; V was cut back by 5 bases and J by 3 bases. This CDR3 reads CASSPDRDYGYTF. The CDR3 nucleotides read TGTGCCAGCAGTCCTGACAGGGACTATGGCTACACCTTC.